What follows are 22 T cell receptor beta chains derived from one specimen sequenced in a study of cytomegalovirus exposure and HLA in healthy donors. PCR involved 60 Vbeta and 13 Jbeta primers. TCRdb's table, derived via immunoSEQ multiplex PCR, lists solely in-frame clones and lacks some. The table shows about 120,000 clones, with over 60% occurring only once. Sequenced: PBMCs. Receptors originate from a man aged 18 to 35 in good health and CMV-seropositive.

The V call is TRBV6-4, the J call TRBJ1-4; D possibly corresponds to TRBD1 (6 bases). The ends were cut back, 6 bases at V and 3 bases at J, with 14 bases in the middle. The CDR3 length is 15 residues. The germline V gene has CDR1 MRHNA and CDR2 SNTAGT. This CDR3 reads CASRDRANANEKLFF. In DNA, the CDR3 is TGTGCCAGCAGGGACAGAGCGAATGCTAATGAAAAACTGTTTTTT.

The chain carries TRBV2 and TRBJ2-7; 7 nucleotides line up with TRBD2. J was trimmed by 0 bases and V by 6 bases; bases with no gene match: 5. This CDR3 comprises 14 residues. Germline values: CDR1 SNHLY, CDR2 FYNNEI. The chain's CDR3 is CASRKRGSSYEQYF. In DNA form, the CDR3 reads TGTGCCAGCAGAAAGCGGGGCAGCTCCTACGAGCAGTACTTC.

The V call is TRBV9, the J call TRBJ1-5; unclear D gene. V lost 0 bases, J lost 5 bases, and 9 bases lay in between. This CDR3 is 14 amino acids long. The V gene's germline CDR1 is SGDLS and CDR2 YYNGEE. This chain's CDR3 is CASSVGSRYQPQHF. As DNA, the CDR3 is TGTGCCAGCAGCGTAGGCTCCAGATATCAGCCCCAGCATTTT.

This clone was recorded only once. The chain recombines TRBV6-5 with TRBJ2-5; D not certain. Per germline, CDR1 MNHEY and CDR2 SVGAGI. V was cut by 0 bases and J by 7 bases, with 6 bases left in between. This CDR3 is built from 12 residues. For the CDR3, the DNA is TGTGCCAGCAGTTACTCGCGTGGGACCCAGTACTTC. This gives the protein CASSYSRGTQYF.

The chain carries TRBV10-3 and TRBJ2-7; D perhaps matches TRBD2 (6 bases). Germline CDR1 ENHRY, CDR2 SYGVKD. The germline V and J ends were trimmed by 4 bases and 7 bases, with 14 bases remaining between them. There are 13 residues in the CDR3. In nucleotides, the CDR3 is TGTGCCATCAGTGGCGGGGCGAACATTGAGCAGTACTTC. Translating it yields CAISGGANIEQYF.

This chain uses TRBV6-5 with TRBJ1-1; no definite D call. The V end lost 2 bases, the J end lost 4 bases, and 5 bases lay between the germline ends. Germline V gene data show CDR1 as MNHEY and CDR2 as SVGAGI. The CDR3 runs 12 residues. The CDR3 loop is CASSYPITEAFF. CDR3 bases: TGTGCCAGCAGTTACCCTATCACTGAAGCTTTCTTT.

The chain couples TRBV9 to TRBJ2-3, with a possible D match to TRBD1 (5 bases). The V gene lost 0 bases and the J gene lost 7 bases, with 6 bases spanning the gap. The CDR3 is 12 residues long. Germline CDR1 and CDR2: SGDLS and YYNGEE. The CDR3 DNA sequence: TGTGCCAGCAGCGTAGACAGGAATACGCAGTATTTT. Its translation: CASSVDRNTQYF.

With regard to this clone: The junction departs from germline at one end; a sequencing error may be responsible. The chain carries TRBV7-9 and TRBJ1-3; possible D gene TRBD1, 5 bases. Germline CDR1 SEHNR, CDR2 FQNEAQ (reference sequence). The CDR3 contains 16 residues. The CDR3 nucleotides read TGTTCCAGCAGCTTTAGTCAGCAGGGAAGGACAAACACCATATATTTT. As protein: CSSSFSQQGRTNTIYF.

The CDR3 is CASRLAGGKEQYF. The CDR3 DNA reads TGTGCCAGCAGGCTGGCAGGGGGTAAAGAGCAGTACTTC. The chain is built from TRBV5-6 and TRBJ2-7; 7 bases are shared with TRBD1. This CDR3 comprises 13 residues. V dropped 5 bases and J dropped 7; count of bases not matched to a gene: 9. Germline-derived CDR1 and CDR2 are SGHDT and YYEEEE.

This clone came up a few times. Written as DNA, the CDR3 is TGTGCCAGCAGTGACGGGCGGGGGGAAATAGATACGCAGTATTTT. Amino acids: CASSDGRGEIDTQYF. The V and J genes are TRBV6-4 and TRBJ2-3, with 8 bases aligning to TRBD2. With V trimmed by 2 bases and J by 5 bases, 6 bases remained unmatched. The V gene's germline CDR1 is MRHNA and CDR2 SNTAGT. The length of the CDR3 is 15 residues.

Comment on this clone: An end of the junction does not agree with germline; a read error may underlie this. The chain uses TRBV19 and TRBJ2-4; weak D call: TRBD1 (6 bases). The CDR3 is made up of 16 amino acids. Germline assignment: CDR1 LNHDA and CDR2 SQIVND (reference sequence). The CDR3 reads CASSPWDILAKNSQYF. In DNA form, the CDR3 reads TGTGCCAGTAGTCCTTGGGACATTCTAGCCAAAAACAGTCAGTACTTC.

The CDR3 DNA reads TGTGCTAGTGGATCAGGGGTAACGCACCAGCCCCAGCATTTT. Translation gives CASGSGVTHQPQHF. This sequence joins TRBV12-5 and TRBJ1-5; TRBD1 might be the D (6 bases). V was clipped by 6 bases and J by 7 bases, with 16 bases between them. CDR1 LGHNT and CDR2 FRNRAP come from the germline V gene. The CDR3 sequence is 14 residues long.

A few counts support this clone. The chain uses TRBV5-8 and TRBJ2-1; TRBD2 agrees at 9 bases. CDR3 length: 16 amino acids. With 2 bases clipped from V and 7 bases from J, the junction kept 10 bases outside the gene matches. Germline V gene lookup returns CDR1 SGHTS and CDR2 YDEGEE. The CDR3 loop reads CASSLSTRLAVNEQFF. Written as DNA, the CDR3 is TGTGCCAGCAGCTTATCTACGCGACTAGCGGTAAATGAGCAGTTCTTC.

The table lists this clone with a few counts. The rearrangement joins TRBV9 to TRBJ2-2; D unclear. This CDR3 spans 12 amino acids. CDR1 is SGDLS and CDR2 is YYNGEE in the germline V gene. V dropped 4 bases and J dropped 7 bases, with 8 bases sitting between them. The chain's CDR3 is CASSTEVGELFF. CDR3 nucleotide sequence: TGTGCCAGCAGCACAGAAGTCGGGGAGCTGTTTTTT.

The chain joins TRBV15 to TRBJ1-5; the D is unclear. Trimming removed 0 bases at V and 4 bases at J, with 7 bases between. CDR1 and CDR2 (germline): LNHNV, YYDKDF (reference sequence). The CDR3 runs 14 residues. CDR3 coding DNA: TGTGCCACCAGCAGAGATTCCAGAAATCAGCCCCAGCATTTT. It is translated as CATSRDSRNQPQHF.

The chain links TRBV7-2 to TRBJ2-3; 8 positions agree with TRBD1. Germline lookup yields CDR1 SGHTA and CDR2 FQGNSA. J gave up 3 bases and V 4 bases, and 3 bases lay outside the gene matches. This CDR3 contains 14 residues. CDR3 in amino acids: CASSYDRGTDTQYF. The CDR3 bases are TGTGCCAGCAGCTACGACAGGGGAACAGATACGCAGTATTTT.

As DNA, the CDR3 is TGTGCCAGCAGCCAAGATTCAGTCCTGGCTAGCGGCACAGATACGCAGTATTTT. This codes for CASSQDSVLASGTDTQYF. The rearrangement links TRBV4-2 to TRBJ2-3; weak D call: TRBD2 (6 bases). Germline V gives CDR1 LGHNA, CDR2 YNFKEQ. V lost 0 bases to trimming and J lost 1 base, with 17 bases between them. This CDR3 spans 18 amino acids.

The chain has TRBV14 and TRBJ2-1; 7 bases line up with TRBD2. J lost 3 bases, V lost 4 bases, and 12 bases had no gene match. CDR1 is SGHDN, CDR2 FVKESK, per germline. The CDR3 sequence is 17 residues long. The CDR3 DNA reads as TGTGCCAGCAGCCCGGGAGGAGCGGTCCAAAACTACAATGAGCAGTTCTTC. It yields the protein CASSPGGAVQNYNEQFF.

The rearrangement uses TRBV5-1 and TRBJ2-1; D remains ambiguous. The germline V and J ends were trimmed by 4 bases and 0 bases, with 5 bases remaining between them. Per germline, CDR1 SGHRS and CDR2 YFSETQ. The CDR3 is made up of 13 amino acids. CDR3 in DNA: TGCGCCAGCAGCGAGGACTCCTACAATGAGCAGTTCTTC. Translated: CASSEDSYNEQFF.

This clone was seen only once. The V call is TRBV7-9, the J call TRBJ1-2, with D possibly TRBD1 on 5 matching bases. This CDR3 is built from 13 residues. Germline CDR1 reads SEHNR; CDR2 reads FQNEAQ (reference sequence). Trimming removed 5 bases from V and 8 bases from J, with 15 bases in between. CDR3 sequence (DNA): TGTGCCAGCAGCCCTGATATAGGGGCAGGCTACACCTTC. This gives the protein CASSPDIGAGYTF.

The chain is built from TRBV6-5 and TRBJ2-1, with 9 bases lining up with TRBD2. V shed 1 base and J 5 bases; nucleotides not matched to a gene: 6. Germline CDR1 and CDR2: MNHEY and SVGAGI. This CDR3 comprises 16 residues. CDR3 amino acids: CASSYFWAGGNNEQFF. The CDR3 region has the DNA TGTGCCAGCAGTTACTTTTGGGCGGGGGGGAACAATGAGCAGTTCTTC.

The CDR3 loop is CASSPPGTGSEKLFF. CDR3 nucleotide sequence: TGTGCCAGCAGTCCCCCTGGGACAGGTTCCGAAAAACTGTTTTTT. V and J are TRBV28 and TRBJ1-4; 8 positions match TRBD1. The germline CDR1 and CDR2 sequences are MDHEN and SYDVKM. The CDR3 runs to 15 residues. After removal of 5 bases from V and 8 bases from J, the junction contained 10 bases not matched to a gene.